This T cell receptor beta chain was retrieved from a study of human T cells and chemical hapten exposure. Time point in this sample: pre-sensitization, week 0. This sample's treatment: therapeutic diphenylcyclopropenone sensitization with weekly scalp DPC. The study extracted total RNA from unfractionated whole blood. Germline CDR1 is LGHDT and CDR2 is YNNKEL (reference sequence). V shed 6 bases, J shed 4 bases, and the junction held 10 bases outside the gene matches. The CDR3 covers 17 residues. TCRdb re-analysed the RACE reads in MiXCR, keeping a single row per CDR3 protein. The sample carries some 400,000 distinct CDR3 sequences, 4.5% to 5.5% recorded once.

The sequencing used whole blood, collected in connection with sensitization to the hapten diphenylcyclopropenone (DPC). The TCR comes from a woman between 50 and 59 years old with alopecia areata. Some clones in this sample may be carry-over from other donors' samples. This chain connects TRBV3-1 to TRBJ2-2; 11 bases align to TRBD2. The chain's CDR3 is CASSLPTSGASTGELFF. The CDR3 bases are TGTGCCAGCAGTCTCCCGACTAGCGGGGCTAGCACCGGGGAGCTGTTTTTT. Full variable domain (remainder filled in from reference TRBV3-1 and TRBJ2-2): DTAVSQTPKYLVTQMGNDKSIKCEQNLGHDTMYWYKQDSKKFLKIMFSYNNKELIINETVPNRFSPKSPDKAHLNLHINSLELGDSAVYFCASSLPTSGASTGELFFGEGSRLTVL.